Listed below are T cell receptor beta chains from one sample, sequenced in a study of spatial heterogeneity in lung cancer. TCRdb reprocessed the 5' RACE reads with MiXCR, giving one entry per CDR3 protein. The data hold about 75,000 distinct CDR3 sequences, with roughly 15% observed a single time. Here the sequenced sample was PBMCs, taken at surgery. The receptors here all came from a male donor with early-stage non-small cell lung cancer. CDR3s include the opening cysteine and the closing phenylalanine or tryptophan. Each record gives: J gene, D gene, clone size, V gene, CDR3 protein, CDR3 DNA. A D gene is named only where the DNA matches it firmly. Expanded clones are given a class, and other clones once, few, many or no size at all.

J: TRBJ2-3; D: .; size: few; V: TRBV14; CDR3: CASSQVLTDTQYF; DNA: TGTGCCAGCAGCCAAGTCCTCACAGATACGCAGTATTTT
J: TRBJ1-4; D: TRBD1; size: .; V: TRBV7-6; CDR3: CASSPLPGTGDEKLFF; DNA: TGTGCCAGCAGCCCCCTCCCAGGGACAGGGGATGAAAAACTGTTTTTT
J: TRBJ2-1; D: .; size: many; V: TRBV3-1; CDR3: CASSQGWRLQYNEQFF; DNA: TGTGCCAGCAGCCAAGGATGGAGGTTACAATACAATGAGCAGTTCTTC
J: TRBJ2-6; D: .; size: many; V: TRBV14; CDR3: CASSPTGSGANVLTF; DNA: TGTGCCAGCAGCCCAACAGGGTCTGGGGCCAACGTCCTGACTTTC
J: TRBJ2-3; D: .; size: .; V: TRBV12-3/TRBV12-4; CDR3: CASTFQGADTQYF; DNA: TGTGCCAGCACTTTTCAAGGGGCAGATACGCAGTATTTT
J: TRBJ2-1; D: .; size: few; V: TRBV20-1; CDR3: CSAETDRGLAGVEDNEQFF; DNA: TGCAGTGCCGAGACCGACAGGGGGCTAGCGGGAGTCGAGGACAATGAGCAGTTCTTC
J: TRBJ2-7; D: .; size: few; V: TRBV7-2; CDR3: CASSLARSYSYEQYF; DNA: TGTGCCAGCAGCTTAGCGAGGTCATACTCCTACGAGCAGTACTTC
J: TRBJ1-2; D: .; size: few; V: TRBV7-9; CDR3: CASSPTSSAYQRFGYTF; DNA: TGTGCCAGCAGCCCTACGTCTTCGGCATACCAGCGGTTCGGCTACACCTTC
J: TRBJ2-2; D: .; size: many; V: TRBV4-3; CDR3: CASSQAITGGRELFF; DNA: TGCGCCAGCAGCCAAGCCATCACTGGGGGCCGGGAGCTGTTTTTT
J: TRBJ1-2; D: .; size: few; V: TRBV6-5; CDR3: CASSYSNYGYTF; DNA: TGTGCCAGCAGTTACTCTAACTATGGCTACACCTTC
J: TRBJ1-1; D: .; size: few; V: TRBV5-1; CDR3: CASSSFSGRSTEAFF; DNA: TGCGCCAGCAGCTCTTTTTCAGGGAGGAGCACTGAAGCTTTCTTT
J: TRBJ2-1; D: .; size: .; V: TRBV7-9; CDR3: CASSSGQFRNEQFF; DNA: TGTGCCAGCAGCTCGGGACAATTTCGCAATGAGCAGTTCTTC
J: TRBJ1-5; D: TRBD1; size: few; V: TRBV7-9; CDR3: CASSPQGNSNQPQHF; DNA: TGTGCCAGCAGCCCACAGGGGAATAGCAATCAGCCCCAGCATTTT
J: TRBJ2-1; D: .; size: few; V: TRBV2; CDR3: CASSAAGHEQFF; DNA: TGTGCCAGCAGTGCGGCAGGCCATGAGCAGTTCTTC
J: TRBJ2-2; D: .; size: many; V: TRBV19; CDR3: CASKPRDRRNTGELFF; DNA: TGTGCCAGTAAACCCCGGGATAGACGGAACACCGGGGAGCTGTTTTTT
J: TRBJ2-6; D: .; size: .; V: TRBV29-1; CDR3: CSVETANGANVLTF; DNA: TGCAGCGTTGAAACGGCAAATGGGGCCAACGTCCTGACTTTC
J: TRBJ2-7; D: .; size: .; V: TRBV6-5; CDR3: CASSPTYPVDEQYF; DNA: TGTGCCAGCAGTCCCACTTACCCAGTAGACGAGCAGTACTTC
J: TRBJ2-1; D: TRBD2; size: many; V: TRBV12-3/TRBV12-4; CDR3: CASSPGTSGYSGGEQFF; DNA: TGTGCCAGCAGTCCTGGGACTAGCGGGTACTCCGGGGGTGAGCAGTTCTTC
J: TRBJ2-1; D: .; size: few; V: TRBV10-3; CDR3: CAISESPGSSYNEQFF; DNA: TGTGCCATCAGTGAGTCACCGGGGAGCTCCTACAATGAGCAGTTCTTC
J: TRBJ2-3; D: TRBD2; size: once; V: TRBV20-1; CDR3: CSARLAGKNTDTQYF; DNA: TGCAGTGCTCGGCTAGCGGGAAAAAACACAGATACGCAGTATTTT
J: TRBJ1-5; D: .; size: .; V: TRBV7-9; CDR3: CASIRAQRGQPQHF; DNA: TGTGCCAGCATCCGGGCCCAGCGGGGTCAGCCCCAGCATTTT
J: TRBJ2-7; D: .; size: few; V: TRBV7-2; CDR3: CASSFLAYEQYF; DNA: TGTGCCAGCAGCTTTCTGGCCTACGAGCAGTACTTC
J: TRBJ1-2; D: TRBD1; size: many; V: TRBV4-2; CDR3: CASSQAGQGVYGYTF; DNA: TGTGCCAGCAGCCAAGCGGGACAGGGCGTCTATGGCTACACCTTC
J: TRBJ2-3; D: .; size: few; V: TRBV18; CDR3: CASSTGDNTDTQYF; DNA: TGTGCCAGCTCAACGGGGGACAACACAGATACGCAGTATTTT
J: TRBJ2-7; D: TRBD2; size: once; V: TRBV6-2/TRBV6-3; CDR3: CASSPDSYGLAGLYEQYF; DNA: TGTGCCAGCAGTCCGGACTCCTACGGACTAGCGGGCCTTTACGAGCAGTACTTC